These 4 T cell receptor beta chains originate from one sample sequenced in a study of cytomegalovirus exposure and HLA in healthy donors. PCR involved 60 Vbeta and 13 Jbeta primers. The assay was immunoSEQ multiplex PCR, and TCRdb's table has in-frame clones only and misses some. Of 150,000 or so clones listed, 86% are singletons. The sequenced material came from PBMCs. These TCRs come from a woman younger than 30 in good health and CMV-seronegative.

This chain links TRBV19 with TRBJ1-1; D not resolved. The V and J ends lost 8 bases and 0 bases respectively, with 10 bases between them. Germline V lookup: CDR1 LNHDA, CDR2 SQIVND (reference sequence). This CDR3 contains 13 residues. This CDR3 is CASDSGLNTEAFF. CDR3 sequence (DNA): TGTGCCAGTGACTCCGGGTTGAACACTGAAGCTTTCTTT.

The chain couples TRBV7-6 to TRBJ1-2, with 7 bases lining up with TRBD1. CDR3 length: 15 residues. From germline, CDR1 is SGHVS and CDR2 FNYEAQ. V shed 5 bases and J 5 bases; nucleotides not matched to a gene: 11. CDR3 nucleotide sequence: TGTGCCAGCAGCCTATTTAAGGCGGGACAGTATGGCTACACCTTC. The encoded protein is CASSLFKAGQYGYTF.

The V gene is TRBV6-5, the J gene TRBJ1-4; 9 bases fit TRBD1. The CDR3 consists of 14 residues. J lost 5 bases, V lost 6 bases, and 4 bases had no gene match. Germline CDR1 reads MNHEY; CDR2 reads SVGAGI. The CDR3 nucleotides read TGTGCCAGCAGCTTGGGACAGGGAAATGAAAAACTGTTTTTT. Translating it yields CASSLGQGNEKLFF.

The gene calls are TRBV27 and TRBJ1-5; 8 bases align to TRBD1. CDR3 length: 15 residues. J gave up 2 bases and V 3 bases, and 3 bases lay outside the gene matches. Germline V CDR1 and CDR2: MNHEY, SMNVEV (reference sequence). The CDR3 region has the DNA TGTGCCAGCAGTTTGGACAGGGTGGGCAATCAGCCCCAGCATTTT. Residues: CASSLDRVGNQPQHF.